This is a list of T cell receptor beta chains from one sample in a study of cytomegalovirus exposure and HLA in healthy donors. TCRdb keeps only in-frame clones here, not all; method: immunoSEQ multiplex PCR. Among about 150,000 clones, around 75% were seen once, and the ten largest hold approximately 2.4%. Source material: PBMCs. These receptors were obtained from a male donor in good health and CMV-seronegative. CDR3s include the opening cysteine and the closing phenylalanine or tryptophan. Each record gives: clone size, V gene, J gene, D gene, CDR3 DNA, CDR3 protein. The D gene is left open where the match is weak. Clone size is shown for a subset of rows, as once, few, many or a class of expanded clone.

>.|TRBV2|TRBJ2-2|.
TGTGCCAGCAGTGAAGGGAGGGCGAACACCGGGGAGCTGTTTTTT
CASSEGRANTGELFF
>.|TRBV5-6|TRBJ1-2|.
TGTGCCAGCAGGCTGGACTTCCCCAACTATGGCTACACCTTC
CASRLDFPNYGYTF
>.|TRBV29-1|TRBJ1-2|.
TGCAGCGTTGAGAGGGTAAGGACAGAGGGCCAACCCAAGGACTATGGCTACACCTTC
CSVERVRTEGQPKDYGYTF
>few|TRBV7-9|TRBJ1-6|.
TGTGCCAGCAGTCCCAAGGTAGGGACTAAACTCAATTCACCCCTCCACTTT
CASSPKVGTKLNSPLHF
>.|TRBV5-1|TRBJ1-1|.
TGCGCCAGCAGCATCGGGACTCTGAACACTGAAGCTTTCTTT
CASSIGTLNTEAFF
>once|TRBV4-1|TRBJ1-4|TRBD1
TGCGCCAGCAGCCAATTTTCGTTGTTCGGACAGGGGGAAAAACTGTTTTTT
CASSQFSLFGQGEKLFF
>.|TRBV4-1|TRBJ2-1|TRBD2
TGCGCCAGCAGCCAAGTCCCAGGGACTAGCGGGACCATTTACAATGAGCAGTTCTTC
CASSQVPGTSGTIYNEQFF
>few|TRBV19|TRBJ2-3|TRBD1
TGTGCCAGTAGCTCGGACAGGGGGTCGGATACGCAGTATTTT
CASSSDRGSDTQYF
>.|TRBV5-1|TRBJ1-1|TRBD1
TGCGCCAGCAGCTGGGGGACAGGGGGAGGCACTGAAGCTTTCTTT
CASSWGTGGGTEAFF
>.|TRBV2|TRBJ2-5|TRBD1
TGTGCCAGCAGTGAAGCGACAGGGACAAGCGAGTACTTC
CASSEATGTSEYF
>.|TRBV6-5|TRBJ1-2|TRBD1
TGTGCCAGCAGATGGACAGGGTCCTATGGCTACACCTTC
CASRWTGSYGYTF
>.|TRBV11-2|TRBJ2-1|.
TGTGCCAGCAGCTTAGATCCAAACCTATACAATGAGCAGTTCTTC
CASSLDPNLYNEQFF
>.|TRBV5-1|TRBJ1-1|.
TGCGCCAGCAGCTGGCGAGGCGAGCGGACGAACACTGAAGCTTTCTTT
CASSWRGERTNTEAFF
>.|TRBV6-5|TRBJ1-2|TRBD1
TGTGCCAGCAGGGCATCAGGGGGCCAGAAATATGGCTACACCTTC
CASRASGGQKYGYTF
>.|TRBV10-3|TRBJ1-1|TRBD1
TGTGCCATCAGTGCAGGACAGGCGACGGTGAACACTGAAGCTTTCTTT
CAISAGQATVNTEAFF
>.|TRBV7-6|TRBJ2-1|TRBD1
TGTGCCAGCCATTCAGGCACAGGGGCCGATGAGCAGTTCTTC
CASHSGTGADEQFF